This passage covers 15 T cell receptor beta chains from one sample sequenced in a study of T cell responses to AZD1222 COVID-19 vaccine (dated by TCRdb to the early 2020s). Library construction relied on the immunoSEQ multiplex PCR assay. The immuneACCESS repertoire file appears here via TCRdb, limited to in-frame rearrangements. These files lack a portion of the clones; in checked studies, under half of the deficit traces to unresolved V genes, and the cause of the others is not known. Counted in this sample were about 150,000 clones; roughly nine tenths of them appeared once. Less than 2% of the sample lies in the top ten. In the paper's terms, the time point label means: baseline before first vaccination. The sequencing used peripheral blood, collected on day 0 of AZD1222 vaccination. Source of these receptors: an adult in good health.

The CDR3 sequence: CASSKVDSTDTQYF. The DNA for the CDR3 is TGTGCCAGCAGCAAGGTGGACAGCACAGATACGCAGTATTTT. The chain combines TRBV13 with TRBJ2-3; no definite D call. The V end lost 5 bases, the J end lost 0 bases, and 9 bases lay between the germline ends. Germline lookup yields CDR1 PRHDT and CDR2 FYEKMQ (reference sequence). This CDR3 contains 14 residues.

V gene TRBV6-5 combines with J gene TRBJ2-7; 8 nucleotides line up with TRBD2. Germline V lookup: CDR1 MNHEY, CDR2 SVGAGI. The CDR3 has 13 amino acids. Trimming removed 2 bases from V and 4 bases from J; junction bases left unmatched: 1. The CDR3 here is CASSYIAGYEQYF. CDR3 nucleotide sequence: TGTGCCAGCAGTTACATAGCGGGGTACGAGCAGTACTTC.

The chain uses TRBV6-2 or TRBV6-3 and TRBJ1-4; D might be TRBD1 (5 bases). V was clipped by 3 bases and J by 6 bases, with 17 bases between them. Looked up from germline, CDR1 is MNHEY and CDR2 is SVGEGT. CDR3 length: 16 amino acids. The CDR3 reads CASSYVGVRPDEKLFF. In DNA, the CDR3 is TGTGCCAGCAGTTATGTGGGGGTCCGGCCGGATGAAAAACTGTTTTTT.

V usage is TRBV7-2 and J usage is TRBJ1-2; 9 nucleotides match TRBD1. The CDR3 has 16 residues. J lost 8 bases, V lost 3 bases, and 13 bases had no gene match. Germline values: CDR1 SGHTA, CDR2 FQGNSA. The CDR3 reads CASSFRDRVRLGGYTF. CDR3 sequence (DNA): TGTGCCAGCAGCTTTCGGGACAGGGTTAGATTAGGGGGCTACACCTTC.

The V call is TRBV18, the J call TRBJ1-6; D is possibly TRBD1 (5 bases). The V gene lost 0 bases and the J gene lost 5 bases, with 8 bases spanning the gap. The CDR3 has 15 amino acids. The germline gives CDR1 KGHSH, CDR2 LQKENI. The CDR3 DNA sequence: TGTGCCAGCTCACCACCGGAGGGGAATAATTCACCCCTCCACTTT. Translated: CASSPPEGNNSPLHF.

The chain links TRBV7-9 to TRBJ2-1; 7 bases map to TRBD2. V trimming: 0 bases; J trimming: 6 bases; junction bases outside the gene matches: 8. Germline loops: CDR1 SEHNR, CDR2 FQNEAQ (reference sequence). This CDR3 contains 16 residues. The CDR3 reads CASSLAAGVGINEQFF. DNA for the CDR3: TGTGCCAGCAGCTTAGCTGCGGGAGTCGGGATCAATGAGCAGTTCTTC.

The V and J genes are TRBV5-5 and TRBJ2-5, with D perhaps matching TRBD1 (5 bases). The CDR3 contains 14 residues. The V gene lost 2 bases and the J gene lost 2 bases, with 10 bases spanning the gap. Per germline, CDR1 SGHKS and CDR2 YYEKEE (reference sequence). CDR3 DNA sequence: TGTGCCAGCAGCTTCGTGACAGATCAAGAGACCCAGTACTTC. This encodes CASSFVTDQETQYF.

This clone turned up a few times. The chain links TRBV6-5 to TRBJ1-1; D gene unclear. Germline loops: CDR1 MNHEY, CDR2 SVGAGI. V dropped 7 bases and J dropped 8 bases, with 11 bases sitting between them. The CDR3 is 11 residues long. The CDR3 here is CASILGPEAFF. CDR3 nucleotides: TGTGCCAGCATACTCGGACCAGAAGCTTTCTTT.

The gene calls are TRBV2 and TRBJ1-4, with D possibly matching TRBD1 (5 bases). The germline V gene encodes CDR1 SNHLY and CDR2 FYNNEI. The ends were cut back, 6 bases at V and 5 bases at J, with 7 bases in the middle. CDR3 length: 12 residues. The DNA for the CDR3 is TGTGCCAGCAGGACAGACAATGAAAAACTGTTTTTT. The encoded protein is CASRTDNEKLFF.

The chain combines TRBV7-2 with TRBJ2-1; possibly TRBD1 for D (7 bases). The V gene's germline CDR1 is SGHTA and CDR2 FQGNSA. V dropped 5 bases and J dropped 6 bases, with 20 bases sitting between them. This CDR3 is 16 amino acids long. The CDR3 region has the DNA TGTGCCAGCAGCCCCAACCCGGAGGGGGCGGGCAATGAGCAGTTCTTC. Amino acid sequence: CASSPNPEGAGNEQFF.

The chain uses TRBV19 and TRBJ2-2; D might be TRBD2 (6 bases). The germline V gene has CDR1 LNHDA and CDR2 SQIVND (reference sequence). Trimming took off 7 bases at V and 1 base at J, with 13 bases between the two ends. CDR3 length: 15 amino acids. CDR3 residues: CASIGSSENTGELFF. Here the CDR3 DNA reads TGTGCCAGTATAGGATCTAGCGAGAACACCGGGGAGCTGTTTTTT.

The chain joins TRBV25-1 to TRBJ1-2; D gene ambiguous. Germline CDR1 is MGHDK and CDR2 is SYGVNS. This CDR3 is 13 amino acids long. V was shortened by 0 bases and J by 8 bases, with 10 bases between the two germline ends. The CDR3 nucleotides read TGTGCCAGCAGTGAATATAGGGAATGGGGCTACACCTTC. It codes for CASSEYREWGYTF.

In this sample, this clone turned up once. The gene calls are TRBV18 and TRBJ1-6; maybe TRBD1 (5 bases). The germline gives CDR1 KGHSH, CDR2 LQKENI. This CDR3 comprises 14 residues. V lost 3 bases to trimming and J lost 9 bases, with 12 bases between them. The CDR3 nucleotides read TGTGCCAGCTCACCGGCGGGGGATGGTTCACCCCTCCACTTT. Encoded protein: CASSPAGDGSPLHF.

V usage is TRBV29-1 and J usage is TRBJ2-7; a weak D match, TRBD2 (5 bases). V gave up 6 bases and J gave up 0 bases, with 15 bases separating them. The germline gives CDR1 SQVTM, CDR2 ANQGSEA. The CDR3 is 14 amino acids. CDR3 sequence: CSVTVATSSYEQYF. The CDR3 DNA is TGCAGCGTAACAGTAGCGACCAGCTCCTACGAGCAGTACTTC.

This clone was seen a handful of times. V usage is TRBV6-2 or TRBV6-3 and J usage is TRBJ2-1; unclear D gene. CDR1 is MNHEY, CDR2 SVGEGT, per germline. Trimming pared 4 bases from V and 2 bases from J, leaving 9 bases between. The CDR3 consists of 14 residues. The CDR3 spells CASSLADPYNEQFF. For the CDR3, the DNA is TGTGCCAGCAGTTTGGCGGATCCCTACAATGAGCAGTTCTTC.